The 23 T cell receptor beta chains below were found in one sample sequenced in a study of T cells expressing NK-cell markers. TCRdb re-analyzed the 5' RACE reads; it lists each CDR3 protein once, without DNA. Its clone listing holds a few hundred thousand distinct CDR3 sequences. Sequencing was carried out using blood T cells: a sorted CD56 or NKG2C T cell subset, CD4+ or CD8+ T cells, or bulk PBMC T cells (not recorded which). Receptors originate from a man in his late teens or twenties in good health.

The V call is TRBV14, the J call TRBJ2-1. Germline-derived CDR1 and CDR2 are SGHDN and FVKESK. The CDR3 spans 12 residues. The CDR3 loop is CASSQVIREQFF.

This chain joins TRBV7-9 and TRBJ2-7; as DNA is missing, the TRBD2 call by TCRdb cannot be tested. The CDR3 loop spans 14 amino acids. Germline CDR1 and CDR2: SEHNR and FQNEAQ (reference sequence). The CDR3 region is CASSLAQGRAEQYF.

The V call is TRBV12-3 or TRBV12-4, the J call TRBJ2-1; TCRdb outputs TRBD1, but without DNA this stays unchecked. This CDR3 spans 16 amino acids. CDR3 in amino acids: CASSPRERDNSSEQFF.

The CDR3 sequence is CASSQDSGSPQYF. The rearrangement joins TRBV4-3 to TRBJ2-5. The CDR3 spans 13 residues. Germline CDR1 is LGHNA and CDR2 is YSLEER.

The CDR3: CASSQLGQGPEAFF. The rearrangement links TRBV18 to TRBJ1-1; the TCRdb D gene call, TRBD1, has no DNA to confirm it. The CDR3 runs to 14 residues. In germline, CDR1 is KGHSH, CDR2 LQKENI.

The chain links TRBV7-8 to TRBJ2-7; checking the TCRdb D call of TRBD2 is not possible without DNA. Looked up from germline, CDR1 is SGHVS and CDR2 is FQNEAQ. The CDR3 contains 15 residues. Here the CDR3 reads CASSPAVGNTYEQYF.

The CDR3 is CSARTGAWEQFF. V and J are TRBV20-1 and TRBJ2-1; lacking DNA, the TRBD1 call made by TCRdb goes unchecked. Germline-derived CDR1 and CDR2 are DFQATT and SNEGSKA (reference sequence). There are 12 residues in the CDR3.

The genes are TRBV29-1 and TRBJ1-2; TCRdb names TRBD1, which stays unverified in the absence of DNA. The germline gives CDR1 SQVTM, CDR2 ANQGSEA. This CDR3 region has 12 residues. The CDR3 region is CSALPGNEGYTF. The whole variable domain, remainder taken from reference TRBV29-1 and TRBJ1-2, is SAVISQKPSRDICQRGTSLTIQCQVDSQVTMMFWYRQQPGQSLTLIATANQGSEATYESGFVIDKFPISRPNLTFSTLTVSNMSPEDSSIYLCSALPGNEGYTFGSGTRLTVV.

The chain links TRBV25-1 to TRBJ1-2; TCRdb lists TRBD1, though no DNA is available to test this call. CDR3 length: 16 amino acids. Per the germline V gene, CDR1 is MGHDK and CDR2 is SYGVNS. The CDR3 reads CASSGGTGGRGYGYTF.

The chain joins TRBV5-1 to TRBJ2-7; TCRdb selects TRBD2, and the lack of DNA leaves this call unchecked. Germline V lookup: CDR1 SGHRS, CDR2 YFSETQ. The CDR3 loop spans 15 amino acids. CDR3 sequence reads: CASSLGGTSSLEQYF. The variable domain in full, with the rest retrieved from reference TRBV5-1 and TRBJ2-7, is KAGVTQTPRYLIKTRGQQVTLSCSPISGHRSVSWYQQTPGQGLQFLFEYFSETQRNKGNFPGRFSGRQFSNSRSEMNVSTLELGDSALYLCASSLGGTSSLEQYFGPGTRLTVT.

The J gene is TRBJ2-1, the V gene TRBV6-4. The germline gives CDR1 MRHNA, CDR2 SNTAGT. The CDR3 is made up of 13 amino acids. The CDR3: CASRDLSYNEQFF.

V is TRBV9 and J is TRBJ2-3; TCRdb indicates TRBD1, and absent DNA this call remains unverified. CDR3 length equals 17 residues. Germline values: CDR1 SGDLS, CDR2 YYNGEE. CDR3 sequence: CASSRTGQTLRTDTQYF. Variable domain in full (rest from reference TRBV9 and TRBJ2-3): DSGVTQTPKHLITATGQRVTLRCSPRSGDLSVYWYQQSLDQGLQFLIQYYNGEERAKGNILERFSAQQFPDLHSELNLSSLELGDSALYFCASSRTGQTLRTDTQYFGPGTRLTVL.

The chain uses TRBV4-3 and TRBJ2-1; the TCRdb call, TRBD2, lacks DNA for checking. Per germline, CDR1 LGHNA and CDR2 YSLEER. The CDR3 totals 16 residues. The CDR3 reads CASSQVTRGIYNEQFF.

The chain employs TRBV20-1 and TRBJ2-3; TCRdb proposes TRBD2, but this gene call is untestable without DNA. This CDR3 is built from 14 residues. CDR1 is DFQATT, CDR2 SNEGSKA, per germline (reference sequence). This CDR3 is CSLQGAERRDTQYF.

The chain couples TRBV12-3 or TRBV12-4 to TRBJ2-3; TCRdb selects TRBD2, and the lack of DNA leaves this call unchecked. The length of the CDR3 is 19 residues. The CDR3 here is CASSAFPRLAGGRQDTQYF.

The chain has TRBV9 and TRBJ1-5; the D call from TCRdb, TRBD1, cannot be confirmed without DNA. CDR1 is SGDLS and CDR2 is YYNGEE in the germline V gene. There are 14 residues in the CDR3. This chain's CDR3 is CASSVSGGPQPQHF.

The chain combines TRBV5-1 with TRBJ2-3; without DNA, the TCRdb call of TRBD2 cannot be checked. CDR1 is SGHRS, CDR2 YFSETQ, per germline. CDR3 length: 17 residues. CDR3 sequence reads: CASTSGRTSGSTDTQYF.

The V and J genes are TRBV6-1 and TRBJ1-5; TCRdb names TRBD1, which stays unverified in the absence of DNA. Germline CDR1 reads MNHNS; CDR2 reads SASEGT. The CDR3 is 14 residues long. The CDR3: CASSEWAGNQPQHF.

The CDR3 sequence is CASSFGPSQIDEQFF. The rearrangement joins TRBV27 to TRBJ2-1. This CDR3 comprises 15 residues. Germline CDR1 MNHEY, CDR2 SMNVEV (reference sequence).

The V gene is TRBV5-1, the J gene TRBJ1-5; TCRdb gives TRBD1 as the D gene, but with no DNA this cannot be confirmed. Germline assignment: CDR1 SGHRS and CDR2 YFSETQ. The CDR3 is 15 amino acids. The CDR3 region is CASSPSAAPNQPQHF.

This chain joins TRBV11-2 and TRBJ2-1; the TRBD1 assignment by TCRdb is unverifiable without DNA. Germline CDR1 is SGHAT and CDR2 is FQNNGV. The CDR3 has 17 amino acids. CDR3 in amino acids: CASSLESGRGSYNEQFF.

This chain connects TRBV6-2 or TRBV6-3 to TRBJ1-1; TCRdb indicates TRBD1, and absent DNA this call remains unverified. This CDR3 spans 16 amino acids. CDR1 and CDR2 from the germline V gene are MNHEY and SVGEGT. The CDR3 sequence is CASKGLTPGRDTEAFF.

This rearrangement joins TRBV12-3 or TRBV12-4 to TRBJ1-2; with no DNA, the TCRdb D assignment of TRBD1 cannot be verified. CDR3 size: 17 residues. The CDR3 loop is CASSSTPGTASRYGYTF.